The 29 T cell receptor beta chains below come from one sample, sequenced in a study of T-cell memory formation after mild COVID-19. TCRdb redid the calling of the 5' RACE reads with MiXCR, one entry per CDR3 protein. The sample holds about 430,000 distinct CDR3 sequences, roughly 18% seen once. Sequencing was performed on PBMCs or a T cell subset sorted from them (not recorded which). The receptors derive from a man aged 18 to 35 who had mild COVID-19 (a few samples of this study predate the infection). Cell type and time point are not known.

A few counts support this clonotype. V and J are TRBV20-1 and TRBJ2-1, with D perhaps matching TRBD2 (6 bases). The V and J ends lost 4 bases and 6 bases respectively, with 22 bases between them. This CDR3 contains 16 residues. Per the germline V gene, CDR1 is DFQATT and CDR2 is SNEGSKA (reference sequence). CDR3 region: CSAITGTSFLGNEQFF. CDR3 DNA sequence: TGCAGTGCTATCACCGGGACTTCTTTCTTAGGCAATGAGCAGTTCTTC.

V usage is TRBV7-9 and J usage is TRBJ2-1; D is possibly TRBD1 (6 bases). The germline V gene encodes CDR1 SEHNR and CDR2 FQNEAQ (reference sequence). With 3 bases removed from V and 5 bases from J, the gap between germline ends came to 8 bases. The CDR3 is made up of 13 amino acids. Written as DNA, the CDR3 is TGTGCCAGCAGCTTGGGGACACACAATGAGCAGTTCTTC. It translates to CASSLGTHNEQFF. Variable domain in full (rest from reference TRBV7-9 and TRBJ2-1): DTGVSQNPRHKITKRGQNVTFRCDPISEHNRLYWYRQTLGQGPEFLTYFQNEAQLEKSRLLSDRFSAERPKGSFSTLEIQRTEQGDSAMYLCASSLGTHNEQFFGPGTRLTVL.

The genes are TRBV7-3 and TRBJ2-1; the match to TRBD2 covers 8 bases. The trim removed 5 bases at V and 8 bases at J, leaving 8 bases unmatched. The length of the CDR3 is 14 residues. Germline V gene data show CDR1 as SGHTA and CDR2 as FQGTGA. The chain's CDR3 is CASSVRGVGDEQFF. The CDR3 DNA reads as TGTGCCAGCAGCGTGCGGGGGGTGGGCGATGAGCAGTTCTTC.

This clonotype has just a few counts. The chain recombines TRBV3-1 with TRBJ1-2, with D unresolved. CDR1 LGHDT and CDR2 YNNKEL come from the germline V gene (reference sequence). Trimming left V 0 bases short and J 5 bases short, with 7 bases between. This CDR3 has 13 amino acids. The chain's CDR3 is CASSQDGVYGYTF. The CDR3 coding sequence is TGTGCCAGCAGCCAAGATGGGGTATATGGCTACACCTTC. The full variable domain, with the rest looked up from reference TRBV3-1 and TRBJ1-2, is DTAVSQTPKYLVTQMGNDKSIKCEQNLGHDTMYWYKQDSKKFLKIMFSYNNKELIINETVPNRFSPKSPDKAHLNLHINSLELGDSAVYFCASSQDGVYGYTFGSGTRLTVV.

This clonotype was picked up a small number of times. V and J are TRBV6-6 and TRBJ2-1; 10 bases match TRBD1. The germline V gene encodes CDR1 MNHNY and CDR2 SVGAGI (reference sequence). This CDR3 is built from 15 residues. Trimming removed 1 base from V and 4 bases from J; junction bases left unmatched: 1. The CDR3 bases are TGTGCCAGCAGTTACTGGGACAGGGGTTACAATGAGCAGTTCTTC. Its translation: CASSYWDRGYNEQFF.

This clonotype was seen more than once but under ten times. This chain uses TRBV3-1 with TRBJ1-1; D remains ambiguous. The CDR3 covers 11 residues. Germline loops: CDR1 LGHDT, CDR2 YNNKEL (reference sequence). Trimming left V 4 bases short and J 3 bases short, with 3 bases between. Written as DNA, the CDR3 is TGTGCCAGCAGCCGGCACACTGAAGCTTTCTTT. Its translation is CASSRHTEAFF.

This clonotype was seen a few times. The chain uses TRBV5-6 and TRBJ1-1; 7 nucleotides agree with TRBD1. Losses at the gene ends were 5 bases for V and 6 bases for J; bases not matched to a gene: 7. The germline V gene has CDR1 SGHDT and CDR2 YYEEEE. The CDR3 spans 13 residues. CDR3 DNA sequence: TGTGCCAGCAGAGTGACAGGGACGGCTGAAGCTTTCTTT. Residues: CASRVTGTAEAFF.

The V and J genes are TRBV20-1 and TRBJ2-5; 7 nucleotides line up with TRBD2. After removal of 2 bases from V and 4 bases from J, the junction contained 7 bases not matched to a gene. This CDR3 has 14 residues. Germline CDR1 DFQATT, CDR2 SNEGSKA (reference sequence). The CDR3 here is CSARSRGRGETQYF. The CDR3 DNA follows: TGCAGTGCTAGATCGCGGGGGAGGGGAGAGACCCAGTACTTC.

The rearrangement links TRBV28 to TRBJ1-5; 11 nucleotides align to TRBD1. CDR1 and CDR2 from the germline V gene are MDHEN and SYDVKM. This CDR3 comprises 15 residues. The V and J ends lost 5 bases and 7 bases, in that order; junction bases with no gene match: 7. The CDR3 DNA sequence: TGTGCCAGCAGTGGCGGGACAGGGGGTAACCAGCCCCAGCATTTT. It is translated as CASSGGTGGNQPQHF.

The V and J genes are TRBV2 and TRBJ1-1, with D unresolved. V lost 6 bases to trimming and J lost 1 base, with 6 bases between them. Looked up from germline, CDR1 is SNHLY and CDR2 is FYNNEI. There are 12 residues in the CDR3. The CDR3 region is CASRKQNTEAFF. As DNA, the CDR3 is TGTGCCAGCAGGAAGCAGAACACTGAAGCTTTCTTT. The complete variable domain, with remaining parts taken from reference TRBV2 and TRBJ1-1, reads EPEVTQTPSHQVTQMGQEVILRCVPISNHLYFYWYRQILGQKVEFLVSFYNNEISEKSEIFDDQFSVERPDGSNFTLKIRSTKLEDSAMYFCASRKQNTEAFFGQGTRLTVV.

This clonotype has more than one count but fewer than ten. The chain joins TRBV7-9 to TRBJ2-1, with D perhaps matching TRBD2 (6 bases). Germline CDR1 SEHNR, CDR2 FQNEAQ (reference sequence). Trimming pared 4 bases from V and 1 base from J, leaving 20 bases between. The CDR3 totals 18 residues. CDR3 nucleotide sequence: TGTGCCAGCAGCTCACCCCACAACCTTGGGGGGTCCTACAATGAGCAGTTCTTC. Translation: CASSSPHNLGGSYNEQFF.

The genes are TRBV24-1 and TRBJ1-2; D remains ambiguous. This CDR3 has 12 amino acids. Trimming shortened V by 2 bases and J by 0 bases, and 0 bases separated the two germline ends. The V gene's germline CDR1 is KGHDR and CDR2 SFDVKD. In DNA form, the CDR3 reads TGTGCCACCAGTGATTCTAACTATGGCTACACCTTC. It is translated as CATSDSNYGYTF.

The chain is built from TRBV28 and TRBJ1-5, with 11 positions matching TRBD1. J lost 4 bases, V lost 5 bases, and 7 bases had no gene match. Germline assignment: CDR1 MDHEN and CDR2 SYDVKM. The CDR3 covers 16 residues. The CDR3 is CASSPLGQGANQPQHF. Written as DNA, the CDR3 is TGTGCCAGCAGTCCCCTCGGACAGGGGGCGAATCAGCCCCAGCATTTT.

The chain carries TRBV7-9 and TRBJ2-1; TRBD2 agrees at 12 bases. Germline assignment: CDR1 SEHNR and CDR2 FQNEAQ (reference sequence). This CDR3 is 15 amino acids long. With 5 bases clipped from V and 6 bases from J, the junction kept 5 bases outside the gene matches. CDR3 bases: TGTGCCAGCAGCACTAGCGGGAGGAGGTTCAATGAGCAGTTCTTC. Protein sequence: CASSTSGRRFNEQFF.

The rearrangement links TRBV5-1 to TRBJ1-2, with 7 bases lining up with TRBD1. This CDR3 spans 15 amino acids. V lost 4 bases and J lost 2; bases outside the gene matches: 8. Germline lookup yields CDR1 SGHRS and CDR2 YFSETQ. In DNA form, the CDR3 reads TGCGCCAGCAGCCTGTACAGGGGTTTGAACTATGGCTACACCTTC. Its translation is CASSLYRGLNYGYTF.

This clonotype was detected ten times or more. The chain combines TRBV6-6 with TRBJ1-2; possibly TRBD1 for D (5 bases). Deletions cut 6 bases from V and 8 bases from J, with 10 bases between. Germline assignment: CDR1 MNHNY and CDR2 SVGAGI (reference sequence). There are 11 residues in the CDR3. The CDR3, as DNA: TGTGCCAGCAGCAAAGGGGACGGCTACACCTTC. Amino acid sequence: CASSKGDGYTF.

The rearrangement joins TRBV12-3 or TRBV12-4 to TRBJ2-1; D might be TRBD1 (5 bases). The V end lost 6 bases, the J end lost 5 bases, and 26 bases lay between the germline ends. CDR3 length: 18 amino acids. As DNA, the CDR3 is TGTGCCAGCAGCCAGCGCCAGGGTTTTGGGGATAACCACAATGAGCAGTTCTTC. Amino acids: CASSQRQGFGDNHNEQFF.

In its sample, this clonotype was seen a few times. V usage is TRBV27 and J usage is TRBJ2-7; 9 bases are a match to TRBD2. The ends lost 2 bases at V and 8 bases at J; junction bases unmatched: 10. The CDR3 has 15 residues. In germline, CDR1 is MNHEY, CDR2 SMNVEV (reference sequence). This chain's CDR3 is CASSLSPTSGHKQYF. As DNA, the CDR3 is TGTGCCAGCAGTTTAAGCCCGACTAGCGGCCATAAGCAGTACTTC.

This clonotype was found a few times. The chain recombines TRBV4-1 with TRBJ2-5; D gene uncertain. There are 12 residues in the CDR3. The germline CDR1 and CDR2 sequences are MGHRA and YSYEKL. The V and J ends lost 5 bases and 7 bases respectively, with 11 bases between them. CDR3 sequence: CASSGIGGTQYF. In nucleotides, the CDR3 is TGCGCCAGCAGCGGGATTGGCGGGACCCAGTACTTC.

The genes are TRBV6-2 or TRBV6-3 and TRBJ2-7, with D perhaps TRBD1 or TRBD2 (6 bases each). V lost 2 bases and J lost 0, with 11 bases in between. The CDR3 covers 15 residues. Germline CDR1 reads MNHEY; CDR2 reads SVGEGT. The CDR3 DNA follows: TGTGCCAGCAGTTACCTGCCGGGGGCCTCCTACGAGCAGTACGTC. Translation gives CASSYLPGASYEQYV.

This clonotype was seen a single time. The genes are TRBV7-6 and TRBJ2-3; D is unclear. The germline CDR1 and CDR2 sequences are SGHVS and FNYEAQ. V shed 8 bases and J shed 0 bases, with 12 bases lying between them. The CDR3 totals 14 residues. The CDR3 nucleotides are TGTGCCAGCGGCCGGCGAGCTAGCACAGATACGCAGTATTTT. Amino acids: CASGRRASTDTQYF. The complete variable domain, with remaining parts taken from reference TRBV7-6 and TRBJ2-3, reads GAGVSQSPRYKVTKRGQDVALRCDPISGHVSLYWYRQALGQGPEFLTYFNYEAQQDKSGLPNDRFSAERPEGSISTLTIQRTEQRDSAMYRCASGRRASTDTQYFGPGTRLTVL.

This CDR3 is CASSRQGDYEQYF. CDR3 sequence (DNA): TGCGCCAGCAGTCGACAGGGGGACTACGAGCAGTACTTC. The rearrangement links TRBV10-1 to TRBJ2-7; 9 bases match TRBD1. Trimming cost V 5 bases and J 3 bases; bases outside gene matches: 2. The CDR3 length is 13 residues. Germline V gene sequence: CDR1 WNHNN, CDR2 SYGVQD (reference sequence).

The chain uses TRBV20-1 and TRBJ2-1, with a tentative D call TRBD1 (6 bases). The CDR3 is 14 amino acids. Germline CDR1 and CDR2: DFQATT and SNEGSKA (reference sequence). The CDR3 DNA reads TGCACCGCTTTGAGGGGGAAGCGGCCGGGTGAGCAGTTCTTC. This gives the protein CTALRGKRPGEQFF.

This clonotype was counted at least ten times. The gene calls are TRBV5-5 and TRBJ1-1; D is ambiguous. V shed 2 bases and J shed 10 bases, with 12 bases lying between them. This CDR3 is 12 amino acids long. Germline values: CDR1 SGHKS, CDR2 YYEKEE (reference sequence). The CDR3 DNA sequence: TGTGCCAGCAGCTTTGGAAGCGACCGAGCTTTCTTT. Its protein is CASSFGSDRAFF.

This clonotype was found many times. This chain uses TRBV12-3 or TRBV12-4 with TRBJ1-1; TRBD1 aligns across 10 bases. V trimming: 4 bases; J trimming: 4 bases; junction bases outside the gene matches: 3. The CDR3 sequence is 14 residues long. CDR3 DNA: TGTGCCAGCAGTTCGCGGGACAGGGGCACTGAAGCTTTCTTT. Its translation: CASSSRDRGTEAFF.

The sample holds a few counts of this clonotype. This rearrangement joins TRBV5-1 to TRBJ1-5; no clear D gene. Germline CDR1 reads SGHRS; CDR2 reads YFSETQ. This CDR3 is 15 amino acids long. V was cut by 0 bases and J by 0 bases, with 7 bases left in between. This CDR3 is CASSLGEHSNQPQHF. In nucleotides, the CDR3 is TGCGCCAGCAGCTTGGGAGAACATAGCAATCAGCCCCAGCATTTT.

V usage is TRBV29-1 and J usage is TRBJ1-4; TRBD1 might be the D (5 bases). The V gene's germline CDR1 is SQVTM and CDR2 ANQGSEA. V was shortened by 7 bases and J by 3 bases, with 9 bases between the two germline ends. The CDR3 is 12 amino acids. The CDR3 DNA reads TGCAGCGGAGTAGGGGCTAATGAAAAACTGTTTTTT. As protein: CSGVGANEKLFF.

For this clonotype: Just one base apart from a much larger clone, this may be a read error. The CDR3 loop is CASSSPLTTKEDFF. DNA of the CDR3: TGTGCCAGCAGCTCGCCGCTGACCACAAAGGAAGATTTCTTT. The rearrangement joins TRBV7-2 to TRBJ1-1; no clear D. Germline lookup yields CDR1 SGHTA and CDR2 FQGNSA. The CDR3 has 14 residues. The full variable domain, rest sourced from reference TRBV7-2 and TRBJ1-1, is GAGVSQSPSNKVTEKGKDVELRCDPISGHTALYWYRQSLGQGLEFLIYFQGNSAPDKSGLPSDRFSAERTGGSVSTLTIQRTQQEDSAVYLCASSSPLTTKEDFFGQGTRLTVV.

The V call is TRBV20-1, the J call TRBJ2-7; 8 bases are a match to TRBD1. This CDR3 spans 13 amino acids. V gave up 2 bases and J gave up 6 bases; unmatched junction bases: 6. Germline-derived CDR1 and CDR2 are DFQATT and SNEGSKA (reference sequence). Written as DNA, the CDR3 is TGCAGTGCTAGAACCCGGACAGGGAGCGAGCAGTACTTC. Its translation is CSARTRTGSEQYF.